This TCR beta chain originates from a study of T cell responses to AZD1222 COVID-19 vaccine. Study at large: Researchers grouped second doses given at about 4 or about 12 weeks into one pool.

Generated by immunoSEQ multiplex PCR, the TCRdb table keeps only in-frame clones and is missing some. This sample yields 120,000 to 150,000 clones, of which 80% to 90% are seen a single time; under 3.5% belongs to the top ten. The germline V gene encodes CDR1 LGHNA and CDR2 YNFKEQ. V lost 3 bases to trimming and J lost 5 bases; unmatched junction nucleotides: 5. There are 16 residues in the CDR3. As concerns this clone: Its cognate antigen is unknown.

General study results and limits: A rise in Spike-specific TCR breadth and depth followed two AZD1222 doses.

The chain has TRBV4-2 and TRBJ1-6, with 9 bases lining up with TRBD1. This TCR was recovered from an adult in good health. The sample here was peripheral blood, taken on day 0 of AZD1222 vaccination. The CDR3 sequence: CASSHGDRVDNSPLHF. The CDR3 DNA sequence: TGTGCCAGCAGCCATGGGGACAGGGTAGATAATTCACCCCTCCACTTT.